Below are 23 T cell receptor beta chains sequenced from a single sample in a study of beta chain features in type 1 diabetes. The isolated RNA, all of it, was reverse transcribed, so expressed TCRB transcripts were what got sequenced. The protocol was immunoSEQ multiplex PCR, while the TCRdb copy is restricted to in-frame clones and leaves out a portion. The sample contains just over 450,000 clones, around 30% of which appear only once. The specimen was naive CD4+ T cells from blood. The receptors originated from a young man in good health.

V gene TRBV18 combines with J gene TRBJ2-3, with D uncertain. Trimming removed 2 bases from V and 6 bases from J, with 6 bases in between. CDR3 length: 12 residues. The germline V gene encodes CDR1 KGHSH and CDR2 LQKENI. The CDR3 here is CASSPTDDTQYF. For the CDR3, the DNA is TGTGCCAGCTCACCAACCGACGATACGCAGTATTTT.

The rearrangement joins TRBV7-3 to TRBJ2-1, with D tentatively TRBD1 or TRBD2 (5 bases each). V dropped 6 bases and J dropped 5 bases, with 11 bases sitting between them. In germline, CDR1 is SGHTA, CDR2 FQGTGA. The CDR3 runs to 13 residues. CDR3 region: CASSRDPHNEQFF. The CDR3 DNA is TGTGCCAGCAGTCGGGACCCGCACAATGAGCAGTTCTTC.

In this sample, this clone turned up a few times. The rearrangement uses TRBV27 and TRBJ2-7; TRBD1 agrees at 10 bases. V trimming: 7 bases; J trimming: 4 bases; junction bases outside the gene matches: 7. Germline V lookup: CDR1 MNHEY, CDR2 SMNVEV (reference sequence). This CDR3 spans 14 amino acids. CDR3 sequence (DNA): TGTGCCAGCACCAAGGACAGGGGGAAGTACGAGCAGTACTTC. Amino acid sequence: CASTKDRGKYEQYF.

Turning to this clone: Other DNA sequences within the sample encode an identical CDR3. The chain employs TRBV30 and TRBJ2-7, with 9 bases fitting TRBD1. Germline V CDR1 and CDR2: GTSNPN, SVGIG (reference sequence). CDR3 length: 12 residues. Germline trimming cut 3 bases from V and 3 bases from J; bases unmatched to any gene: 0. The CDR3 loop reads CAWRGQGYEQYF. CDR3 DNA sequence: TGTGCCTGGAGGGGACAGGGCTACGAGCAGTACTTC.

The table lists this clone with a few counts. The chain is built from TRBV7-9 and TRBJ2-7; 10 nucleotides agree with TRBD2. With V trimmed by 1 base and J by 2 bases, 5 bases remained unmatched. Germline V gene data show CDR1 as SEHNR and CDR2 as FQNEAQ (reference sequence). The CDR3 spans 16 residues. The CDR3 DNA reads as TGTGCCAGCAGCTTAGAAGGAGGACTAGCGGCCTACGAGCAGTACTTC. It is translated as CASSLEGGLAAYEQYF.

This chain links TRBV30 with TRBJ2-7; 12 nucleotides line up with TRBD2. CDR1 GTSNPN and CDR2 SVGIG come from the germline V gene (reference sequence). With V trimmed by 4 bases and J by 2 bases, 6 bases remained unmatched. CDR3 length: 15 amino acids. The CDR3 reads CAWTLTSGGTYEQYF. DNA for the CDR3: TGTGCCTGGACTCTGACTAGCGGGGGTACCTACGAGCAGTACTTC.

The rearrangement uses TRBV4-3 and TRBJ2-1; D ambiguous. V was cut by 2 bases and J by 7 bases, with 12 bases left in between. The germline V gene has CDR1 LGHNA and CDR2 YSLEER. This CDR3 is 14 amino acids long. DNA for the CDR3: TGCGCCAGCAGCCAATCGACCGGGTCGAATGAGCAGTTCTTC. Its protein is CASSQSTGSNEQFF.

The chain uses TRBV30 and TRBJ1-1; D is uncertain. Germline CDR1 GTSNPN, CDR2 SVGIG (reference sequence). This CDR3 contains 13 residues. Trimming took off 0 bases at V and 7 bases at J, with 12 bases between the two ends. DNA of the CDR3: TGTGCCTGGAGTGTACGCCCTCCCATTGAAGCTTTCTTT. Protein sequence: CAWSVRPPIEAFF. Variable domain in full (rest from reference TRBV30 and TRBJ1-1): SQTIHQWPATLVQPVGSPLSLECTVEGTSNPNLYWYRQAAGRGLQLLFYSVGIGQISSEVPQNLSASRPQDRQFILSSKKLLLSDSGFYLCAWSVRPPIEAFFGQGTRLTVV.

CDR3: CASSLAGLKPQHF. CDR3 DNA sequence: TGTGCCAGCAGCTTAGCCGGGTTGAAGCCCCAGCATTTT. This chain uses TRBV7-8 with TRBJ1-5, with D hard to call. Germline V gene lookup returns CDR1 SGHVS and CDR2 FQNEAQ. The CDR3 runs 13 residues. V lost 0 bases to trimming and J lost 8 bases, with 8 bases between them.

This clone was seen a few times. The V and J genes are TRBV6-6 and TRBJ1-1, with a possible D match to TRBD1 (5 bases). The CDR3 loop spans 13 amino acids. Germline V lookup: CDR1 MNHNY, CDR2 SVGAGI (reference sequence). The V gene lost 5 bases and the J gene lost 6 bases, with 13 bases spanning the gap. The CDR3 region is CASSTQGGAEAFF. The CDR3 region has the DNA TGTGCCAGCAGTACCCAGGGAGGGGCTGAAGCTTTCTTT.

The gene calls are TRBV7-2 and TRBJ2-7, with D perhaps matching TRBD1 (5 bases). Germline CDR1 is SGHTA and CDR2 is FQGNSA. V lost 1 base and J lost 3, with 10 bases in between. The CDR3 is 14 amino acids. In DNA form, the CDR3 reads TGTGCCAGCAGCTTAGGTCTAGGGGACTACGAGCAGTACTTC. Protein sequence: CASSLGLGDYEQYF.

The J gene is TRBJ2-7, the V gene TRBV29-1, with D possibly being TRBD2 (5 bases). Germline V gene data show CDR1 as SQVTM and CDR2 as ANQGSEA. This CDR3 spans 11 amino acids. V gave up 4 bases and J gave up 6 bases, with 10 bases separating them. This chain's CDR3 is CSVAGYPEQYF. CDR3 coding DNA: TGCAGCGTTGCGGGGTATCCCGAGCAGTACTTC.

The rearrangement uses TRBV30 and TRBJ1-1; no clear D gene. Trimming removed 4 bases from V and 6 bases from J, with 12 bases in between. CDR3 size: 12 residues. Germline V gives CDR1 GTSNPN, CDR2 SVGIG (reference sequence). The CDR3 nucleotides read TGTGCCTGGACCCCACGGGTGGCTGAAGCTTTCTTT. Translation gives CAWTPRVAEAFF.

V gene TRBV27 combines with J gene TRBJ2-6; no firm D call. This CDR3 region has 13 residues. The V gene's germline CDR1 is MNHEY and CDR2 SMNVEV (reference sequence). V lost 5 bases and J 6 bases, leaving 8 bases between the germline ends. Here the CDR3 reads CASSETQANVLTF. The CDR3 nucleotides are TGTGCCAGCAGTGAGACCCAGGCCAACGTCCTGACTTTC.

This rearrangement joins TRBV9 to TRBJ2-4; 12 bases agree with TRBD1. There are 16 residues in the CDR3. Germline CDR1 SGDLS, CDR2 YYNGEE. With V trimmed by 4 bases and J by 4 bases, 6 bases remained unmatched. The CDR3, as DNA: TGTGCCAGCAGCCATGGGACAGGGGGCCAGAAAAACATTCAGTACTTC. Translation: CASSHGTGGQKNIQYF.

This clone has a handful of counts. The chain recombines TRBV5-6 with TRBJ2-7; TRBD1 aligns across 10 bases. Trimming cost V 2 bases and J 13 bases; bases outside gene matches: 9. This CDR3 spans 13 amino acids. In germline, CDR1 is SGHDT, CDR2 YYEEEE. CDR3 loop: CASSFRQGALPYF. The CDR3 bases are TGTGCCAGCAGCTTCCGACAGGGGGCCCTCCCATACTTC.

The V gene is TRBV28, the J gene TRBJ2-1; 10 positions agree with TRBD1. Unmatched junction bases numbered 4, after V lost 3 bases and J lost 5 bases. The CDR3 consists of 15 residues. Germline loops: CDR1 MDHEN, CDR2 SYDVKM. CDR3 protein: CASSFGTGDHNEQFF. The CDR3 DNA reads TGTGCCAGCAGTTTCGGGACAGGGGACCACAATGAGCAGTTCTTC.

The chain employs TRBV7-3 and TRBJ2-3; D unresolved. The germline V and J ends were trimmed by 3 bases and 0 bases, with 7 bases remaining between them. The germline V gene encodes CDR1 SGHTA and CDR2 FQGTGA. The CDR3 length is 14 residues. The CDR3 DNA follows: TGTGCCAGCAGCTTTATGGGCAGCACAGATACGCAGTATTTT. This sequence encodes CASSFMGSTDTQYF.

This sequence joins TRBV29-1 and TRBJ2-1; 7 bases fit TRBD1. The CDR3 is 14 residues long. Germline loops: CDR1 SQVTM, CDR2 ANQGSEA. The junction had 9 bases not matched to a gene; V was cut back by 4 bases and J by 6 bases. CDR3 in amino acids: CSVVGDRVLNEQFF. The DNA for the CDR3 is TGCAGCGTTGTAGGTGACAGGGTCCTCAATGAGCAGTTCTTC.

The chain recombines TRBV18 with TRBJ1-2; D is ambiguous. CDR1 and CDR2 (germline): KGHSH, LQKENI. Trimming shortened V by 1 base and J by 8 bases, and 11 bases separated the two germline ends. CDR3 length: 13 amino acids. CDR3 amino acids: CASSPQQAGGYTF. CDR3 sequence (DNA): TGTGCCAGCTCACCACAACAAGCCGGGGGCTACACCTTC.

This clone occurred a few times. This sample includes further DNA sequences coding for the same CDR3. The chain recombines TRBV7-2 with TRBJ2-3; D is unresolved. Germline loops: CDR1 SGHTA, CDR2 FQGNSA. The CDR3 has 12 residues. V was cut by 2 bases and J by 3 bases, with 3 bases left in between. The CDR3 DNA reads TGTGCCAGCAGCTTAAGAACAGATACGCAGTATTTT. This encodes CASSLRTDTQYF.

The gene calls are TRBV5-1 and TRBJ2-3; D perhaps matches TRBD2 (5 bases). The CDR3 is made up of 12 amino acids. The germline gives CDR1 SGHRS, CDR2 YFSETQ. The V end lost 4 bases, the J end lost 11 bases, and 14 bases lay between the germline ends. In nucleotides, the CDR3 is TGCGCCAGCAGCATGGACTCCTGGGAGCAGTATTTT. This translates into CASSMDSWEQYF.

The chain has TRBV29-1 and TRBJ2-1; no reliable D call. Looked up from germline, CDR1 is SQVTM and CDR2 is ANQGSEA. Trimming cost V 0 bases and J 0 bases, with 9 bases left between them. This CDR3 contains 15 residues. In DNA form, the CDR3 reads TGCAGCGTTGAAGAGCGAAAGAGCTCCTACAATGAGCAGTTCTTC. Protein sequence: CSVEERKSSYNEQFF.